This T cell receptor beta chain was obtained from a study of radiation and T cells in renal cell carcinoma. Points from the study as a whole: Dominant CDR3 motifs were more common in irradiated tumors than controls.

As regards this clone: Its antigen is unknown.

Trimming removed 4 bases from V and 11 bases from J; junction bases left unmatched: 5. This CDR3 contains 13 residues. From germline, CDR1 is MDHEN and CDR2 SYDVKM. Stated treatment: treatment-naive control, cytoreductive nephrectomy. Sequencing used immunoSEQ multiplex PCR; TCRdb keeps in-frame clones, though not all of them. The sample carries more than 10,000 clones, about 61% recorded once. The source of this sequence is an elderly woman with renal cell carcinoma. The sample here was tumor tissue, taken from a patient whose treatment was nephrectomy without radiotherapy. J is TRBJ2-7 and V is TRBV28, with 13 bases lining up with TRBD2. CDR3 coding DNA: TGTGCCAGCAGTTCAGGGACTAGCGGGGTCGAGTACGTC. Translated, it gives CASSSGTSGVEYV.